Listed here are 31 T cell receptor beta chains from one sample, sequenced in a study of T-cell memory formation after mild COVID-19. TCRdb reanalysed the 5' RACE reads using MiXCR and keeps one entry per CDR3 protein. The sample has around 390,000 distinct CDR3 sequences; about 16% are singletons. Source material: PBMCs or a T cell subset sorted from them (not recorded which). These receptor sequences come from a man between 18 and 35 years old who had mild COVID-19 (a few samples of this study predate the infection). Cell type and time point are not known.

This chain links TRBV4-2 with TRBJ2-7; 7 bases are a match to TRBD2. Germline lookup yields CDR1 LGHNA and CDR2 YNFKEQ. Trimming removed 2 bases from V and 0 bases from J; junction bases left unmatched: 7. This CDR3 region has 16 residues. DNA of the CDR3: TGTGCCAGCAGCCAATCCTCAGCGGGGACCTCCTACGAGCAGTACTTC. It yields the protein CASSQSSAGTSYEQYF.

This clonotype has a handful of counts. The chain recombines TRBV11-2 with TRBJ2-6; 7 bases line up with TRBD1. The CDR3 covers 22 residues. The ends lost 4 bases at V and 2 bases at J; junction bases unmatched: 23. Looked up from germline, CDR1 is SGHAT and CDR2 is FQNNGV. The CDR3 nucleotides are TGTGCCAGCAGCTCGATTACTCGGGACAGCGGACATGGTGTTCCTGGGGCCAACGTCCTGACTTTC. It translates to CASSSITRDSGHGVPGANVLTF.

This clonotype was observed at least ten times. The chain links TRBV18 to TRBJ1-2; weak D call: TRBD1 (5 bases). Looked up from germline, CDR1 is KGHSH and CDR2 is LQKENI. Trimming removed 3 bases at V and 5 bases at J, with 19 bases between. This CDR3 contains 16 residues. The CDR3 is CASSPQGASVGYGYTF. The CDR3 nucleotides are TGTGCCAGCTCACCCCAGGGAGCGTCAGTTGGGTATGGCTACACCTTC.

The V and J genes are TRBV4-3 and TRBJ2-7; 8 bases align to TRBD1. V dropped 3 bases and J dropped 5; count of bases not matched to a gene: 9. The germline V gene encodes CDR1 LGHNA and CDR2 YSLEER. The CDR3 is made up of 15 amino acids. The CDR3, as DNA: TGCGCCAGCAGCCAGACCCAGGACAGGGTCAACGAGCAGTACTTC. It encodes CASSQTQDRVNEQYF.

This clonotype was seen a few times. The chain links TRBV11-2 to TRBJ2-7; a possible D gene is TRBD1 (6 bases). The CDR3 has 15 amino acids. Germline V CDR1 and CDR2: SGHAT, FQNNGV. The V gene lost 1 base and the J gene lost 3 bases, with 13 bases spanning the gap. CDR3 region: CASSLAPGTSYEQYF. In DNA form, the CDR3 reads TGTGCCAGCAGCTTAGCCCCGGGGACAAGCTACGAGCAGTACTTC.

This clonotype was detected once. V and J are TRBV13 and TRBJ2-2; 8 bases map to TRBD1. The CDR3 contains 18 residues. The germline CDR1 and CDR2 sequences are PRHDT and FYEKMQ (reference sequence). Trimming at V came to 1 base and at J to 4 bases, leaving 11 bases not matched to a gene. The CDR3, as DNA: TGTGCCAGCAGCTTAGTGGCCCAGACAGGGGAAATCACCGGGGAGCTGTTTTTT. It specifies CASSLVAQTGEITGELFF.

The gene calls are TRBV5-6 and TRBJ2-3; perhaps TRBD2 as D (5 bases). This CDR3 contains 13 residues. The V and J ends lost 4 bases and 2 bases respectively, with 8 bases between them. Germline V lookup: CDR1 SGHDT, CDR2 YYEEEE. CDR3 loop: CASSRGHTDTQYF. The CDR3 DNA reads as TGTGCCAGCAGCCGGGGTCACACAGATACGCAGTATTTT.

This clonotype has more than one count but fewer than ten. The CDR3 loop is CASSLDSTNGYTF. CDR3 sequence (DNA): TGCGCCAGCAGCTTGGACTCTACTAATGGCTACACCTTC. The chain employs TRBV5-1 and TRBJ1-2, with unresolved D. The ends were cut back, 0 bases at V and 6 bases at J, with 9 bases in the middle. The CDR3 has 13 amino acids. Germline CDR1 SGHRS, CDR2 YFSETQ.

This clonotype was recorded a few times. The chain employs TRBV20-1 and TRBJ1-1; 7 nucleotides match TRBD1. Germline trimming cut 8 bases from V and 1 base from J; bases unmatched to any gene: 7. CDR1 DFQATT and CDR2 SNEGSKA come from the germline V gene (reference sequence). This CDR3 has 13 residues. The CDR3 loop reads CSPSTGSNTEAFF. CDR3 sequence (DNA): TGCAGTCCCTCGACAGGGTCGAACACTGAAGCTTTCTTT.

CDR3 nucleotides: TGTGCCAGCAGTCCCCGGGGGGGGGCAGGGTACCAAGAGACCCAGTACTTC. This gives the protein CASSPRGGAGYQETQYF. The rearrangement joins TRBV6-5 to TRBJ2-5, with 8 bases identical to TRBD2. Germline V gene data show CDR1 as MNHEY and CDR2 as SVGAGI. Losses at the gene ends were 5 bases for V and 0 bases for J; bases not matched to a gene: 11. The CDR3 consists of 17 residues.

This clonotype was seen only a few times. The rearrangement links TRBV5-6 to TRBJ2-5; 9 bases fit TRBD1. The CDR3 covers 15 residues. Germline loops: CDR1 SGHDT, CDR2 YYEEEE. The junction had 6 bases not matched to a gene; V was cut back by 5 bases and J by 1 base. CDR3 amino acids: CASRGDRELQETQYF. CDR3 nucleotides: TGTGCCAGCAGGGGGGACAGGGAGCTCCAAGAGACCCAGTACTTC. Supplemented by reference TRBV5-6 and TRBJ2-5, the full variable domain reads DAGVTQSPTHLIKTRGQQVTLRCSPKSGHDTVSWYQQALGQGPQFIFQYYEEEERQRGNFPDRFSGHQFPNYSSELNVNALLLGDSALYLCASRGDRELQETQYFGPGTRLLVL.

The sample holds a few counts of this clonotype. CDR3 loop: CASSPLRAPDTQYF. The DNA of the CDR3 is TGTGCCAGCAGCCCACTCCGGGCTCCGGATACGCAGTATTTT. The chain uses TRBV6-5 and TRBJ2-3; D is undetermined. The germline V gene encodes CDR1 MNHEY and CDR2 SVGAGI. The V end lost 6 bases, the J end lost 6 bases, and 16 bases lay between the germline ends. This CDR3 is built from 14 residues.

The chain is built from TRBV6-2 or TRBV6-3 and TRBJ2-7; D is unresolved. Trimming cost V 4 bases and J 1 base, with 11 bases left between them. Germline V gives CDR1 MNHEY, CDR2 SVGEGT. The CDR3 loop spans 14 amino acids. The CDR3 bases are TGTGCCAGCAGTTTAGGTACGGCTTCCTACGAGCAGTACGTC. Translated, it gives CASSLGTASYEQYV.

This clonotype has only a few counts. The rearrangement links TRBV15 to TRBJ1-1, with D unresolved. Germline V CDR1 and CDR2: LNHNV, YYDKDF (reference sequence). The V end lost 9 bases, the J end lost 0 bases, and 11 bases lay between the germline ends. CDR3 length: 13 residues. The CDR3 nucleotides read TGTGCCACGGCGAGAGTCATGAACACTGAAGCTTTCTTT. Protein: CATARVMNTEAFF.

The rearrangement links TRBV7-9 to TRBJ2-7; perhaps D is TRBD1 or TRBD2 (5 bases each). The germline gives CDR1 SEHNR, CDR2 FQNEAQ (reference sequence). CDR3 length equals 14 residues. Trimming removed 3 bases from V and 2 bases from J, with 11 bases in between. In DNA, the CDR3 is TGTGCCAGCAGCTTCATCGGGGCCCCCTACGAGCAGTACTTC. It specifies CASSFIGAPYEQYF.

There are a few counts of this clonotype. This sequence joins TRBV7-6 and TRBJ2-2; 8 bases align to TRBD2. The J segment lost 9 bases and the V segment lost 5 bases, leaving 5 bases of the junction unmatched. This CDR3 has 13 residues. Germline CDR1 is SGHVS and CDR2 is FNYEAQ. As DNA, the CDR3 is TGTGCCAGCAGCGCCGGGGGGGCCCGGGAGCTGTTTTTT. It codes for CASSAGGARELFF. Variable domain in full (rest from reference TRBV7-6 and TRBJ2-2): GAGVSQSPRYKVTKRGQDVALRCDPISGHVSLYWYRQALGQGPEFLTYFNYEAQQDKSGLPNDRFSAERPEGSISTLTIQRTEQRDSAMYRCASSAGGARELFFGEGSRLTVL.

The chain links TRBV27 to TRBJ1-2; D gene ambiguous. Germline-derived CDR1 and CDR2 are MNHEY and SMNVEV (reference sequence). The CDR3 totals 14 residues. The V end was cut by 1 base, the J end by 5 bases, with 11 bases between. This CDR3 reads CASSLLGGAYGYTF. The CDR3 region has the DNA TGTGCCAGCAGTTTATTGGGAGGTGCTTATGGCTACACCTTC.

This clonotype was recorded a few times. The chain links TRBV6-5 to TRBJ1-1; 7 bases align to TRBD1. The CDR3 length is 15 residues. Germline trimming cut 7 bases from V and 2 bases from J; bases unmatched to any gene: 10. The germline V gene encodes CDR1 MNHEY and CDR2 SVGAGI. The DNA of the CDR3 is TGTGCCAGCACCCAGGGGGGGGAGGGCAACACTGAAGCTTTCTTT. Its translation is CASTQGGEGNTEAFF.

This clonotype was observed many times. The chain is built from TRBV4-1 and TRBJ1-3; D is uncertain. Trimming left V 0 bases short and J 10 bases short, with 10 bases between. Germline V gene data show CDR1 as MGHRA and CDR2 as YSYEKL. The CDR3 length is 13 residues. CDR3 DNA: TGCGCCAGCAGCCAAGATCGGTCGGGGACCATATATTTT. Protein sequence: CASSQDRSGTIYF.

There are a few counts of this clonotype. The rearrangement uses TRBV9 and TRBJ2-1; tentatively, D is TRBD2 (6 bases). Germline-derived CDR1 and CDR2 are SGDLS and YYNGEE. The CDR3 loop spans 12 amino acids. Trimming removed 3 bases from V and 7 bases from J, with 8 bases in between. CDR3 DNA: TGTGCCAGCAGCGCGGGGGTGAATGAGCAGTTCTTC. Residues: CASSAGVNEQFF.

This chain connects TRBV5-5 to TRBJ1-5; perhaps TRBD1 as D (5 bases). CDR1 is SGHKS and CDR2 is YYEKEE in the germline V gene (reference sequence). With 0 bases removed from V and 4 bases from J, the gap between germline ends came to 11 bases. The CDR3 is 15 residues long. The CDR3 DNA reads as TGTGCCAGCAGCTTGGGGGGCGTATGGAATCAGCCCCAGCATTTT. Translated: CASSLGGVWNQPQHF.

The chain recombines TRBV9 with TRBJ1-6; 9 nucleotides align to TRBD1. J was trimmed by 9 bases and V by 2 bases; bases with no gene match: 6. The CDR3 totals 15 residues. CDR1 is SGDLS, CDR2 YYNGEE, per germline. CDR3 residues: CASSVLQGAGSPLHF. CDR3 nucleotides: TGTGCCAGCAGCGTGTTACAGGGGGCGGGTTCACCCCTCCACTTT.

This clonotype turned up a few times. The chain uses TRBV12-3 or TRBV12-4 and TRBJ2-2; the match to TRBD2 covers 8 bases. The J segment lost 6 bases and the V segment lost 5 bases, leaving 8 bases of the junction unmatched. This CDR3 is built from 15 residues. This chain's CDR3 is CASSITQTSAGELFF. The CDR3 region has the DNA TGTGCCAGCAGTATAACCCAGACTAGCGCCGGGGAGCTGTTTTTT.

In this sample, this clonotype turned up a few times. This chain joins TRBV2 and TRBJ2-7; 10 positions agree with TRBD2. The trim removed 6 bases at V and 8 bases at J, leaving 10 bases unmatched. Germline loops: CDR1 SNHLY, CDR2 FYNNEI. CDR3 length: 14 residues. In DNA, the CDR3 is TGTGCCAGCAGGACGGGACTAGCGACCTTTAAGCAGTACTTC. Protein sequence: CASRTGLATFKQYF.

V gene TRBV5-8 combines with J gene TRBJ2-1; D is unclear. Germline CDR1 SGHTS, CDR2 YDEGEE. Trimming left V 2 bases short and J 0 bases short, with 9 bases between. The CDR3 has 15 amino acids. CDR3 loop: CASSLGESSYNEQFF. CDR3 coding DNA: TGTGCCAGCAGCTTAGGCGAGAGCTCCTACAATGAGCAGTTCTTC.

This clonotype was picked up one time. The CDR3 region is CASSYDGGNEQFF. In nucleotides, the CDR3 is TGTGCCAGCAGCTACGACGGGGGGAATGAGCAGTTCTTC. J is TRBJ2-1 and V is TRBV7-8; 7 nucleotides agree with TRBD2. The germline V gene encodes CDR1 SGHVS and CDR2 FQNEAQ. The CDR3 extends over 13 amino acids. J was trimmed by 7 bases and V by 4 bases; bases with no gene match: 4.

The V and J genes are TRBV20-1 and TRBJ2-5; D possibly matches TRBD1 or TRBD2 (5 bases each). The germline CDR1 and CDR2 sequences are DFQATT and SNEGSKA (reference sequence). V lost 1 base, J lost 4 bases, and 13 bases lay in between. The CDR3 sequence is 14 residues long. The CDR3 DNA reads TGCAGTGCTAGAGTCGGTGGGGGTCGAGAGACCCAGTACTTC. Amino acids: CSARVGGGRETQYF.

The count of this clonotype is one. The chain joins TRBV20-1 to TRBJ1-2; 9 bases fit TRBD1. Germline V gene lookup returns CDR1 DFQATT and CDR2 SNEGSKA (reference sequence). The V segment lost 3 bases and the J segment 8 bases; nucleotides outside the gene matches: 10. The length of the CDR3 is 14 residues. The CDR3 sequence: CSASRDRVSFGYTF. The CDR3 DNA sequence: TGCAGTGCTAGCAGGGACAGGGTATCCTTCGGCTACACCTTC.

The rearrangement joins TRBV28 to TRBJ1-2, with a possible D match to TRBD1 (6 bases). CDR1 is MDHEN and CDR2 is SYDVKM in the germline V gene. V was cut by 2 bases and J by 8 bases, with 9 bases left in between. The CDR3 is 12 residues long. The CDR3 nucleotides are TGTGCCAGCAGTTTAGGGGGCCGGGGCTACACCTTC. Protein product: CASSLGGRGYTF.

This clonotype turned up a few times. The chain combines TRBV5-1 with TRBJ2-2; 13 bases are shared with TRBD2. V was clipped by 2 bases and J by 0 bases; unmatched bases: 7. Germline CDR1 SGHRS, CDR2 YFSETQ. The CDR3 loop spans 19 amino acids. CDR3 region: CASSFAGTSGAANTGELFF. The DNA of the CDR3 is TGCGCCAGCAGCTTTGCCGGGACTAGCGGGGCCGCGAACACCGGGGAGCTGTTTTTT. Drawing the rest from reference TRBV5-1 and TRBJ2-2, the complete variable domain is KAGVTQTPRYLIKTRGQQVTLSCSPISGHRSVSWYQQTPGQGLQFLFEYFSETQRNKGNFPGRFSGRQFSNSRSEMNVSTLELGDSALYLCASSFAGTSGAANTGELFFGEGSRLTVL.

V gene TRBV5-1 combines with J gene TRBJ2-2, with D possibly TRBD1 on 6 matching bases. CDR1 and CDR2 from the germline V gene are SGHRS and YFSETQ. The CDR3 covers 13 residues. V was trimmed by 4 bases and J by 7 bases, leaving 11 bases between them. The CDR3 region has the DNA TGCGCCAGCAGCCCGGACAGCTACGGGGAGCTGTTTTTT. Translation: CASSPDSYGELFF.